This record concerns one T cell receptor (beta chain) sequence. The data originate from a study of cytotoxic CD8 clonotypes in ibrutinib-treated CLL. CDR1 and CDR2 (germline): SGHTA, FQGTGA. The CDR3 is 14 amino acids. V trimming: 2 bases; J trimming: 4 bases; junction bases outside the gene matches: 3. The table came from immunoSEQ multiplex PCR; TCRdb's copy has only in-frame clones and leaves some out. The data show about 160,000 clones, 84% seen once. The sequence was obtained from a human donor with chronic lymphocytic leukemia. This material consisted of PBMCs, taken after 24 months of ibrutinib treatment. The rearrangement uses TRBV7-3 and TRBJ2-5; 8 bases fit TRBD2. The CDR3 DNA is TGTGCCAGCAGCTTATCCAGCGGGAGAGAGACCCAGTACTTC. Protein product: CASSLSSGRETQYF.